This is a list of T cell receptor beta chains from one sample in a study of OX40 agonist ivuxolimab in advanced cancers. Some clones are missing from TCRdb's copy, which holds only in-frame ones; the method was immunoSEQ multiplex PCR. The sample lists 55,000 to 65,000 clones; around 88% were seen once. The sample was CD4+ or CD8+ T cells sorted from blood, taken in a trial of the OX40 agonist ivuxolimab. These receptors were obtained from an adult with an advanced solid tumor such as melanoma, head and neck, liver or kidney cancer. CDR3s include the opening cysteine and the closing phenylalanine or tryptophan. A D gene is named only where the DNA matches it firmly. Clone size is not always given. Where it is, it says once, few, many or a class for expanded clones.

clone_size j_call cdr3_length v_call d_call cdr3_nt cdr3_aa
NA TRBJ1-2 16 TRBV9 NA TGTGCCAGCAGCGTAGTGGCAGGGAGGCCCTCTGATGGCTACACCTTC CASSVVAGRPSDGYTF
NA TRBJ2-3 20 TRBV7-2 TRBD2 TGTGCCAGCAGCTTAGCGGTCTTTCCAGGCCCTAGCGGGGGGACAGATACGCAGTATTTT CASSLAVFPGPSGGTDTQYF
NA TRBJ2-6 16 TRBV19 NA TGTGCCAGTAAGGGGGGAGGCTTACCTGGGGCCAACGTCCTGACTTTC CASKGGGLPGANVLTF
NA TRBJ2-5 13 TRBV29-1 NA TGCAGCGTAGCCGGATCGGGGCTAGAGACCCAGTACTTC CSVAGSGLETQYF
NA TRBJ2-7 14 TRBV7-2 TRBD2 TGTGCCAGCAGCTCTAGCGGGGGGGAATACGAGCAGTACTTC CASSSSGGEYEQYF
NA TRBJ1-1 14 TRBV5-4 NA TGTGCCAGCAGTACTATTGAACAGGGCACTGAAGCTTTCTTT CASSTIEQGTEAFF
few TRBJ2-7 17 TRBV30 TRBD2 TGTGCCTGGAGCCCCCCCCCGCGGCTAGCGGCCACCTACGAGCAGTACTTC CAWSPPPRLAATYEQYF
NA TRBJ2-7 14 TRBV6-5 NA TGTGCCAGCACACGCGACGGGGCCACCTACGAGCAGTACTTC CASTRDGATYEQYF
NA TRBJ2-5 13 TRBV7-9 NA TGTGCCAGCAGCTTAGGAGGAGGGGAGACCCAGTACTTC CASSLGGGETQYF
NA TRBJ2-3 14 TRBV6-1 NA TGTGCCAGCAGTGAACAGGGGGGAACAGATACGCAGTATTTT CASSEQGGTDTQYF
NA TRBJ1-5 18 TRBV19 TRBD1 TGTGCCACCCTTGACGTTACAGGGGGCCGTTATAGCAATCAGCCCCAGCATTTT CATLDVTGGRYSNQPQHF
NA TRBJ2-3 13 TRBV10-3 TRBD1 TGTGCCATCAGGACAGGGAGCACAGATACGCAGTATTTT CAIRTGSTDTQYF
NA TRBJ1-2 14 TRBV19 NA TGTGCCAGTAGTAGGGCACAGCGTAACTATGGCTACACCTTC CASSRAQRNYGYTF
once TRBJ2-3 14 TRBV6-1 NA TGTGCCAGCAGTGAGCTTGCCCCCCCAGATACGCAGTATTTT CASSELAPPDTQYF
NA TRBJ2-2 20 TRBV4-1 TRBD2 TGCGCCAGCAGCCAAGGATCCCGGACTAGCGGGGCCTTGAACACCGGGGAGCTGTTTTTT CASSQGSRTSGALNTGELFF
few TRBJ1-1 13 TRBV11-2 NA TGTGCCAGCAGCTTCACAGGGAACACTGAAGCTTTCTTT CASSFTGNTEAFF
NA TRBJ2-5 19 TRBV29-1 NA TGCAGCGTACAAAGGCGGGGTACAGGTGGGGTGGTCGCTGGAGAGACCCAGTACTTC CSVQRRGTGGVVAGETQYF
NA TRBJ2-7 12 TRBV11-2 NA TGTGCCAGCAGCTTAGGAGATTACGAGCAGTACTTC CASSLGDYEQYF
NA TRBJ1-5 13 TRBV19 NA TGTGCCAGTAGGGGAGGAGGCGATCAGCCCCAGCATTTT CASRGGGDQPQHF
NA TRBJ2-6 18 TRBV5-6 NA TGTGCCAGCAGCTTGGAAGAATGGCCGCACCCTGGGGCCAACGTCCTGACTTTC CASSLEEWPHPGANVLTF
NA TRBJ2-1 15 TRBV2 TRBD2 TGTGCCAGCAGTGGGCTAGCGGGGGCTTACAATGAGCAGTTCTTC CASSGLAGAYNEQFF
NA TRBJ2-7 15 TRBV11-2 TRBD1 TGTGCCAGCAGCTTAGAGGCCAGGGGGTTTGGCGAGCAGTACTTC CASSLEARGFGEQYF
NA TRBJ2-3 13 TRBV5-1 NA TGCGCCAGCAGCTCCCAACACACAGATACGCAGTATTTT CASSSQHTDTQYF
NA TRBJ2-1 16 TRBV7-2 NA TGTGCCAGCAGCTTAGCGGGGGGGCGTGTCTCCTATGAGCAGTTCTTC CASSLAGGRVSYEQFF
few TRBJ2-7 14 TRBV29-1 TRBD1 TGCAGCGTTTCCCCAAGGGGGCAAACCTACGAGCAGTACTTC CSVSPRGQTYEQYF
NA TRBJ2-1 14 TRBV13 NA TGTGCCAGCAGCTTGGGCGGGACCGTGACAGAGCCGTTCTTC CASSLGGTVTEPFF